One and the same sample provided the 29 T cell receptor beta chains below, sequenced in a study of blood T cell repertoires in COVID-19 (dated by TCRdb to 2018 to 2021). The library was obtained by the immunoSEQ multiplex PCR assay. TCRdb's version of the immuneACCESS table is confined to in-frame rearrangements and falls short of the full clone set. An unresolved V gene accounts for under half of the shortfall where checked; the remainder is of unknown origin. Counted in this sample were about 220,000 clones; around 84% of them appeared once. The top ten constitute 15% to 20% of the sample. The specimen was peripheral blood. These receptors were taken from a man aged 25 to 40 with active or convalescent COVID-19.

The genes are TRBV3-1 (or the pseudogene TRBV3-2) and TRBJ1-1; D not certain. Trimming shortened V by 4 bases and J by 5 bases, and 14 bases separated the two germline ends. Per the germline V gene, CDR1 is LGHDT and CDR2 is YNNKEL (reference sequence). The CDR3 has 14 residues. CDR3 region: CASSRSGSGTEAFF. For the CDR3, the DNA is TGTGCCAGCAGCCGCTCGGGATCGGGGACTGAAGCTTTCTTT.

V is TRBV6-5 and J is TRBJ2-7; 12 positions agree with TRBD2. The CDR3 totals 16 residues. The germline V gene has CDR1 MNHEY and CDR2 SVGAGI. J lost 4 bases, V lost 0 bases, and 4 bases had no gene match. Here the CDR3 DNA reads TGTGCCAGCAGTTACTCTGCGACTAGCGGGAGTTACGAGCAGTACTTC. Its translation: CASSYSATSGSYEQYF.

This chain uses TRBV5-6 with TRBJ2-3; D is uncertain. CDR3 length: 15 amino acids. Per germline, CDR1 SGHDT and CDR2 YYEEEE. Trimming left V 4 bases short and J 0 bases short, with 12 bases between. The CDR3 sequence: CASSLPTESTDTQYF. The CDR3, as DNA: TGTGCCAGCAGCCTTCCTACAGAGAGCACAGATACGCAGTATTTT.

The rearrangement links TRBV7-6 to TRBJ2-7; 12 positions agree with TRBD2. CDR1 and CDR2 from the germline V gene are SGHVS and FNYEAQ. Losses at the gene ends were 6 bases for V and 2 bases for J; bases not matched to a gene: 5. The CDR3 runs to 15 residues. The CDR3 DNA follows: TGTGCCAGCAGTCGGACTAGCGGGGCCGCCTACGAGCAGTACTTC. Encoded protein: CASSRTSGAAYEQYF.

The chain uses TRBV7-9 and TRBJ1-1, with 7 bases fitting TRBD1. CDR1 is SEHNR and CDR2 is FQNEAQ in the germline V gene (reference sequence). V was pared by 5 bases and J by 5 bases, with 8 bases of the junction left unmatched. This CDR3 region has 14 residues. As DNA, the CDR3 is TGTGCCAGCAGCCTTATGGGGGACAGTACTGAAGCTTTCTTT. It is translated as CASSLMGDSTEAFF.

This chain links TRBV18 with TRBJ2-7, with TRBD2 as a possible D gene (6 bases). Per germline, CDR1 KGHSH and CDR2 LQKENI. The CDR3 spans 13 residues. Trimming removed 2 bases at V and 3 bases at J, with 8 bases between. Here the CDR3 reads CASSPGGYYEQYF. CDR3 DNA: TGTGCCAGCTCACCAGGAGGGTACTACGAGCAGTACTTC.

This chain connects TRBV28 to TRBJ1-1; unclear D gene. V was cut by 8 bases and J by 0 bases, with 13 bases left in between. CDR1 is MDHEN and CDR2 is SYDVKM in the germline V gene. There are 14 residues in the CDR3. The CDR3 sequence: CASFLAGLNTEAFF. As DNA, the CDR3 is TGTGCCAGCTTCCTAGCCGGCTTGAACACTGAAGCTTTCTTT.

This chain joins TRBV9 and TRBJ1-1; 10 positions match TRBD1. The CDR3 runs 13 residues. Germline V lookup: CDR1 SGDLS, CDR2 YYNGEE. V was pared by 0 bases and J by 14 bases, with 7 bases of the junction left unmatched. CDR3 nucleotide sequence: TGTGCCAGCAGCGTAGGTGGACGGGACAGGGGCTTCTTT. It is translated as CASSVGGRDRGFF.

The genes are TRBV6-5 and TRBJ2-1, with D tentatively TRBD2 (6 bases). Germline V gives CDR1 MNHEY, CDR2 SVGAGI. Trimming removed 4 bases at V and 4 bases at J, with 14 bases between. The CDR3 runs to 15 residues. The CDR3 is CASSFRDWGYNEQFF. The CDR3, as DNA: TGTGCCAGCAGTTTCCGGGACTGGGGGTACAATGAGCAGTTCTTC.

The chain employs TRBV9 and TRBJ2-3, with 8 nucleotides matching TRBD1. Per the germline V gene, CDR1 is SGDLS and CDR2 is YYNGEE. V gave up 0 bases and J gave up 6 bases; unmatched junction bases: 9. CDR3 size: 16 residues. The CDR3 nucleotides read TGTGCCAGCAGCGTAGGCGGACAGGGAGGAAGGGATACGCAGTATTTT. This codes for CASSVGGQGGRDTQYF.

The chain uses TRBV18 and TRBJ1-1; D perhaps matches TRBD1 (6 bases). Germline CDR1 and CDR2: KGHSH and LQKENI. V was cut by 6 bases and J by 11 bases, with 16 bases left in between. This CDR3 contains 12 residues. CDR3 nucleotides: TGTGCCAGCTCTGGGATCAGGGGAGAGGCTTTCTTT. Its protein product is CASSGIRGEAFF.

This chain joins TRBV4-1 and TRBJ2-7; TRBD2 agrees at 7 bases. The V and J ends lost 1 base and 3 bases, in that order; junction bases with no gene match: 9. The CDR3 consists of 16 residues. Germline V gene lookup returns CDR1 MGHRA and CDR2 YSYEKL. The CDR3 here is CASSQGIAGVGYEQYF. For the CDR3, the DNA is TGCGCCAGCAGCCAAGGTATTGCGGGGGTCGGCTACGAGCAGTACTTC.

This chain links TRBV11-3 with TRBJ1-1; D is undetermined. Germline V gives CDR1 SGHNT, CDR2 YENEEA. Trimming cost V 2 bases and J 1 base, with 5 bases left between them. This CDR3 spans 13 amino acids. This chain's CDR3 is CASSLNRNTEAFF. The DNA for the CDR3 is TGTGCCAGCAGCTTAAACAGGAACACTGAAGCTTTCTTT.

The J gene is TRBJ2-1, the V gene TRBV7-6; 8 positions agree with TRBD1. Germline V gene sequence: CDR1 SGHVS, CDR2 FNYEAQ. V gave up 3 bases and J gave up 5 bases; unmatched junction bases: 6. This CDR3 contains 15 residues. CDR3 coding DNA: TGTGCCAGCAGCTTTCCCGGGACAGGAGACAATGAGCAGTTCTTC. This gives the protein CASSFPGTGDNEQFF.

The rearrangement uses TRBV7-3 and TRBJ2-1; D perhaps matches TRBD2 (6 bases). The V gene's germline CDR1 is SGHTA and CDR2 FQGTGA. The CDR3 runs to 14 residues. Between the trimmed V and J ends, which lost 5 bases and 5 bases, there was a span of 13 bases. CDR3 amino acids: CASSPFSGDNEQFF. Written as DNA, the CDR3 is TGTGCCAGCAGCCCATTTAGCGGAGACAATGAGCAGTTCTTC.

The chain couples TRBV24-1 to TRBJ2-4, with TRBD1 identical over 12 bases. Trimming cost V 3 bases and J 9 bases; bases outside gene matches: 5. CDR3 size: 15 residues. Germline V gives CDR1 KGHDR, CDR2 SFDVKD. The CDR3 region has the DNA TGTGCCACCAGTGATCCGGGACAGGGGGCGGGCATTCAGTACTTC. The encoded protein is CATSDPGQGAGIQYF.

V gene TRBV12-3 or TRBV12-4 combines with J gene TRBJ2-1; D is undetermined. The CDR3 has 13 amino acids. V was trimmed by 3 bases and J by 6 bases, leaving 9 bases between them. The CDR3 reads CASSLGAFNEQFF. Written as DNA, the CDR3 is TGTGCCAGCAGTTTGGGCGCGTTCAATGAGCAGTTCTTC.

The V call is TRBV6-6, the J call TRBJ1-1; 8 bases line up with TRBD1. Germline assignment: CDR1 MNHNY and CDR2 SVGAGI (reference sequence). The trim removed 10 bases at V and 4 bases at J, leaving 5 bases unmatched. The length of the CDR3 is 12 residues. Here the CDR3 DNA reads TGTGCCACGCGACAGGGGACCACTGAAGCTTTCTTT. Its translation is CATRQGTTEAFF.

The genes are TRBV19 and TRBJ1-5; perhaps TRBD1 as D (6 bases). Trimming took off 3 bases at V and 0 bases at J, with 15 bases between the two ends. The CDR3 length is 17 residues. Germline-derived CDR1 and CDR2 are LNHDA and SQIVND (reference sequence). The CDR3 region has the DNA TGTGCCAGTAGTATGTGGGAGGGGGGATATAGCAATCAGCCCCAGCATTTT. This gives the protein CASSMWEGGYSNQPQHF.

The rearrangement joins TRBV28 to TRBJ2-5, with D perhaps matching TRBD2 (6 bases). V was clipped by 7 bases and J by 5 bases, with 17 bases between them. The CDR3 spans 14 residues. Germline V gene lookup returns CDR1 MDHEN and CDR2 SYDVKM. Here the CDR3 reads CASIPNGGKETQYF. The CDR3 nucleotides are TGTGCCAGCATTCCAAATGGGGGGAAGGAGACCCAGTACTTC.

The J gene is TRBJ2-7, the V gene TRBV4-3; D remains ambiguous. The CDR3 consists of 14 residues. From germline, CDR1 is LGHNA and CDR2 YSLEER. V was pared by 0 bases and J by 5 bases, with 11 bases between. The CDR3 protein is CASSQDWQFNEQYF. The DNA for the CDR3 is TGCGCCAGCAGCCAAGATTGGCAGTTTAACGAGCAGTACTTC.

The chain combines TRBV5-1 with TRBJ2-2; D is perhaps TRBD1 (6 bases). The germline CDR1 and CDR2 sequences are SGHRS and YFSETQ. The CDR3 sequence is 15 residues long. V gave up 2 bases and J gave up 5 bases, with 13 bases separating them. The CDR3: CASSLGGLRTGELFF. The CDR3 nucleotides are TGCGCCAGCAGCTTAGGGGGTCTCCGAACCGGGGAGCTGTTTTTT. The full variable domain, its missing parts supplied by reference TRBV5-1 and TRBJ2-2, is KAGVTQTPRYLIKTRGQQVTLSCSPISGHRSVSWYQQTPGQGLQFLFEYFSETQRNKGNFPGRFSGRQFSNSRSEMNVSTLELGDSALYLCASSLGGLRTGELFFGEGSRLTVL.

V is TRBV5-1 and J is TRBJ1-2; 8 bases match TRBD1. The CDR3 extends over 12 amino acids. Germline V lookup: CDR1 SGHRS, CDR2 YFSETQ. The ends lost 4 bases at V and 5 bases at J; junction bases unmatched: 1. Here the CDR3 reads CASSGTGYGYTF. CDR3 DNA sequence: TGCGCCAGCAGCGGGACAGGATATGGCTACACCTTC.

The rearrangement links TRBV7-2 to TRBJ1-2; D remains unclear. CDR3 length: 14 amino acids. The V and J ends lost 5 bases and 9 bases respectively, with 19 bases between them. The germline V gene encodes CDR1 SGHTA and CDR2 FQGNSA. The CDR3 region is CASSPRGGILSYTF. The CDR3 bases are TGTGCCAGCAGCCCACGTGGAGGGATCTTAAGCTACACCTTC.

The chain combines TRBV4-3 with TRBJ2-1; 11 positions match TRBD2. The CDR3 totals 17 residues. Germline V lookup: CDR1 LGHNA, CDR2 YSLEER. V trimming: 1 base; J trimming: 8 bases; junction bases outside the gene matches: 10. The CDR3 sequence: CASSQGLRLAGKDEQFF. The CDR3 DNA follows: TGCGCCAGCAGCCAAGGTCTGAGACTAGCGGGAAAAGATGAGCAGTTCTTC.

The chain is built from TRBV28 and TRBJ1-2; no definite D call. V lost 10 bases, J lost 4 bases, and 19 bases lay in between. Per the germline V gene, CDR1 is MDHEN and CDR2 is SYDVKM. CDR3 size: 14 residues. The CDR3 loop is CATRNSGWAYGYTF. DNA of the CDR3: TGTGCCACACGAAACAGCGGCTGGGCCTATGGCTACACCTTC.

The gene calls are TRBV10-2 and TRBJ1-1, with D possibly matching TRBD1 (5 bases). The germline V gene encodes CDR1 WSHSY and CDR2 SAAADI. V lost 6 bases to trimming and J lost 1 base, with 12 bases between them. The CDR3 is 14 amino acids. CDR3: CASRLPQANTEAFF. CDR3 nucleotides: TGCGCCAGCAGACTACCACAGGCGAACACTGAAGCTTTCTTT.

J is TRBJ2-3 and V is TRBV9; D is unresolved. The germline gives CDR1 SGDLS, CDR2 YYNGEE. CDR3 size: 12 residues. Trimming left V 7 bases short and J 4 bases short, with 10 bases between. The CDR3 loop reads CASRLTADTQYF. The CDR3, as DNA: TGTGCCAGCCGCCTAACCGCAGATACGCAGTATTTT.

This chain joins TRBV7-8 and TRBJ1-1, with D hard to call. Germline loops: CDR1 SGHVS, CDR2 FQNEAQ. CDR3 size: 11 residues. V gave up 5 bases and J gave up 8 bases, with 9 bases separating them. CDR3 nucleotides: TGTGCCAGCAGCGTACCTACGGAAGCTTTCTTT. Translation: CASSVPTEAFF.